The entry that follows covers one T cell receptor beta chain sequence. The CDR3 is 13 amino acids. Trimming took 1 base from V and 3 from J, leaving 6 bases between them. CDR1 is KGHSH and CDR2 is LQKENI in the germline V gene. Recruits, aged about 18 to 90 years, lived in 24 US areas. Researchers sorted participants into cohorts using their self-reported clinical history. Symptom resolution, clearance, or two negative PCRs marked the recovered donors of Cohort 3. The sample belongs to a study of blood T cell repertoires in COVID-19. Produced via immunoSEQ multiplex PCR; TCRdb's table is partial and in-frame only. The sample lists 390,000 or so clones, just under 90% occurring once.

Input material: PBMCs or T cells enriched from blood (not recorded which). V is TRBV18 and J is TRBJ1-2, with D uncertain. The TCR sequence derives from a woman between 50 and 59 years old who had recovered from COVID-19. CDR3 protein: CASSPQQDYGYTF. The CDR3 region has the DNA TGTGCCAGCTCACCACAACAAGACTATGGCTACACCTTC.